What follows describes a single TCR beta chain. This clonotype was found a few times. The target of this receptor is not known. Base qualities are not provided; no much larger clone lies one nucleotide away. To prepare the library, 5' RACE was applied. For sequencing, an Illumina HiSeq 2500 was employed. A second PCR of about 6 to 11 cycles was run with a J-beta primer mix and a sample-barcoded 5' primer. A template-switch 5' adaptor carrying 12 random nucleotides introduced a unique molecular identifier onto each TCR beta cDNA molecule. Each sample yielded at least 3 million CDR3-containing paired-end reads. All of the RNA was converted into first-strand cDNA using the Mint cDNA synthesis kit, with a TRBC-specific oligonucleotide serving as the primer. Following uracil-DNA glycosylase treatment, a first 18-cycle PCR with universal primers M1SS and BC2_uni_R was performed on all cDNA. The paper's processing steps were these. Normalization of each sample was performed by random selection of 1 million high-quality reads, each carrying a distinct molecular identifier. Instead of being binned into consensus sequences, reads that shared molecular identifiers were thrown out. CDR3 identification, clonotype clustering and error correction used MiTCR with a Q25 quality threshold and the strictest error-elimination algorithm. A nonparametric unseen species model with Euler transformation was used to estimate a lower bound on total TCR beta diversity. Using fastp at Q25 and MiXCR, TCRdb reprocessed the public reads and kept productive beta chains. Every CDR3 protein is listed once, alongside the most common genes and DNA of its rows. For this entry, the V and J calls and clone size follow TCRdb and not the study's own pipeline. A total of 1.5 million to 2 million distinct CDR3 sequences appear in this sample, approximately 28% of them only once. Around 7.7% of the sample is taken by the ten largest.

Systemically healthy Caucasian individuals from Russia, approximately 39 in total and aged roughly 6 to 95 years, were included as donors. Approximately 10 milliliters of peripheral blood were collected from each donor into EDTA-treated Vacutainer tubes. Ficoll-Paque density-gradient centrifugation was used to isolate PBMCs, with at least 7 million per sample. Trizol reagent was used to extract total RNA from PBMCs, with at least 5.5 micrograms per sample. For every donor, an aliquot of PBMCs went through flow cytometry to measure the percentages of naive CD45RAhigh/CD27high T cells. The source of the sample is a study of blood T cells in healthy people across ages (dated by TCRdb to the mid-2010s). Background for the entire study: Template switching captured roughly one uniquely barcoded TCR beta cDNA molecule per two T cells in model experiments. Age-related changes in TCR beta repertoire diversity were measured in the study by deep sequencing normalized with unique cDNA molecular identifiers. Donors were grouped into four age groups: young (average 16 years), middle-aged (over 35), aged (62) and long-lived (approximately 75). To avoid experimental bias, donors of different ages were distributed randomly across sequencing lanes. The study analyzed two additional independent replicas of 1 million unique cDNA reads from the same blood draw for two donors, one aged 18 to 29 and one aged 80 or older.

Study-wide findings and limitations: Estimates of total diversity from one million sequenced T cells were regarded as lower bounds and underestimates. The long-lived group showed more naive CD4+ T cells, fewer expanded clones and increased TCR diversity than the aged group, suggesting age selection. Observed TCR beta diversity per million T cells fell roughly linearly with age, and a significant reduction was already apparent by age around 40. Bulk unsorted PBMC profiling prevented conclusive comparison of naive and antigen-experienced compartments. Observed TCR beta diversity correlated strongly with the percentage of naive T cells measured by flow cytometry. Because donor CMV infection status was unknown, age-related changes in expanded clonotypes were potentially confounded.

V loses 4 bases of germline sequence and J loses 1 base, and the interval between the two ends is 17 bases. CDR3 length: 16 amino acids, cysteine to phenylalanine. The sequence is cut down to CDR3 DNA, 48 bases in frame from base 1. For CDR1 and CDR2, the germline V gene lists SGHRS and YFSETQ. The origin of this receptor is a young woman in good health. The chain employs TRBV5-1 and TRBJ2-5; the D call is possibly TRBD1 or TRBD2, each sharing 6 bases. Sample: blood. The DNA is TGCGCCAGCAGCCCGGTTGTCGGGGGCTCCCAAGAGACCCAGTACTTC. It specifies CASSPVVGGSQETQYF.